Listed below are T cell receptor beta chains from one sample, sequenced in a study of blood T cell repertoires in COVID-19. Profiling relied on immunoSEQ multiplex PCR, and the TCRdb table lists in-frame clones only, not all of them. Among 200,000 to 300,000 clones, 81% were seen once, and the ten largest hold 7.5% to 8%. Material for sequencing was peripheral blood. The receptor set was obtained from a woman older than 75 with COVID-19, enrolled during active disease. Each CDR3 is given with its conserved first and last residue. D genes are given only for firm matches. Clone size is stated in some rows and not others, as once, few, many or a class when expanded.

j_call d_call clone_size v_call cdr3_aa cdr3_nt
TRBJ1-2 . . TRBV4-3 CASSQDTELYGYTF TGCGCCAGCAGCCAAGATACAGAGCTCTATGGCTACACCTTC
TRBJ1-2 . . TRBV11-2 CASSLEWDTVFF TGTGCCAGCAGCTTAGAATGGGACACCGTTTTTTTC
TRBJ1-1 . once TRBV19 CASSIDNRMNTEAFF TGTGCCAGTAGTATAGATAACAGGATGAACACTGAAGCTTTCTTT
TRBJ1-1 TRBD1 . TRBV12-3/TRBV12-4 CASSLQGDTEAFF TGTGCCAGCAGTTTGCAGGGGGACACTGAAGCTTTCTTT
TRBJ1-3 . . TRBV18 CASSLGDEGNTIYF TGTGCCAGCTCCTTGGGCGATGAAGGAAACACCATATATTTT
TRBJ2-4 TRBD1 . TRBV2 CASSSSGQGASYF TGTGCCAGCTCGAGCAGCGGACAGGGGGCATCGTACTTC
TRBJ1-1 TRBD1 . TRBV5-1 CASSLATGQGATEAFF TGCGCCAGCAGCTTGGCCACGGGACAGGGGGCTACTGAAGCTTTCTTT
TRBJ2-3 . . TRBV18 CASSPGVGGASNTQYF TGTGCCAGCTCACCTGGGGTTGGAGGAGCCTCAAATACGCAGTATTTT
TRBJ1-2 TRBD1 . TRBV6-2/TRBV6-3 CASSRPAGTGAYGYTF TGTGCCAGCAGCCGTCCGGCGGGGACAGGAGCCTATGGCTACACCTTC
TRBJ1-2 . . TRBV7-2 CASSLAYYEGYTF TGTGCCAGCAGCTTAGCGTATTATGAGGGCTACACCTTC
TRBJ2-7 . . TRBV2 CASRRGNYEQYF TGTGCCAGCAGGAGAGGAAACTACGAGCAGTACTTC
TRBJ1-5 . . TRBV7-2 CASSLEGPTVSSQPQHF TGTGCCAGCAGCTTAGAGGGGCCGACAGTTAGTAGTCAGCCCCAGCATTTT
TRBJ2-2 . . TRBV6-2/TRBV6-3 CASSYVLLNTGELFF TGTGCCAGCAGTTACGTCCTCTTGAACACCGGGGAGCTGTTTTTT
TRBJ1-1 TRBD1 few TRBV25-1 CASSSGQGVWGTEAFF TGTGCCAGCAGTTCGGGACAGGGGGTTTGGGGAACTGAAGCTTTCTTT
TRBJ2-1 . . TRBV3-1/TRBV3-2 CASSQGDNKFYNEQFF TGTGCCAGCAGCCAAGGAGACAACAAGTTCTACAATGAGCAGTTCTTC
TRBJ1-2 . . TRBV30 CAWSPVGASGYTF TGTGCCTGGAGTCCCGTGGGGGCTTCTGGCTACACCTTC
TRBJ1-1 . once TRBV18 CASSPRVSGNTEAFF TGTGCCAGCTCACCCCGGGTGAGCGGGAACACTGAAGCTTTCTTT
TRBJ1-3 . . TRBV19 CASTVGRASSGNTIYF TGTGCCAGTACCGTTGGGCGGGCATCCTCTGGAAACACCATATATTTT
TRBJ2-5 . . TRBV10-3 CAISESRAGRETQYF TGTGCCATCAGTGAGTCGAGGGCAGGCAGGGAGACCCAGTACTTC
TRBJ1-1 . . TRBV20-1 CSASRNQRTEAFF TGCAGTGCTAGTCGAAACCAGAGGACTGAAGCTTTCTTT
TRBJ2-7 . many TRBV3-1/TRBV3-2 CATPPGSYEQYF TGTGCCACCCCGCCAGGGTCCTACGAGCAGTACTTC
TRBJ1-2 TRBD1 . TRBV10-3 CAIRAGQGGYGYTF TGTGCCATCAGGGCAGGACAGGGAGGGTATGGCTACACCTTC
TRBJ2-3 TRBD1 . TRBV3-1/TRBV3-2 CASSLRDRPDTQYF TGTGCCAGCAGCCTTCGGGACAGACCAGATACGCAGTATTTT
TRBJ2-5 . . TRBV5-1 CASSGRLQETQYF TGCGCCAGCAGCGGAAGACTGCAAGAGACCCAGTACTTC
TRBJ2-7 TRBD2 once TRBV3-1/TRBV3-2 CASSQGLAVYEQYF TGTGCCAGCAGCCAGGGACTAGCGGTATACGAGCAGTACTTC
TRBJ2-7 TRBD1 . TRBV3-1/TRBV3-2 CASRRDRDYEQYF TGTGCCAGCAGAAGAGACAGGGACTACGAGCAGTACTTC
TRBJ1-1 TRBD1 . TRBV6-5 CASSDGTVRKAFF TGTGCCAGCAGCGACGGGACAGTTCGGAAAGCTTTCTTT
TRBJ2-2 TRBD2 . TRBV5-1 CASRLWTSTGELFF TGCGCCAGCAGACTTTGGACTAGCACCGGGGAGCTGTTTTTT
TRBJ1-2 TRBD1 few TRBV28 CASSLGTGGNYGYTF TGTGCCAGCAGTTTAGGGACAGGGGGTAACTATGGCTACACCTTC